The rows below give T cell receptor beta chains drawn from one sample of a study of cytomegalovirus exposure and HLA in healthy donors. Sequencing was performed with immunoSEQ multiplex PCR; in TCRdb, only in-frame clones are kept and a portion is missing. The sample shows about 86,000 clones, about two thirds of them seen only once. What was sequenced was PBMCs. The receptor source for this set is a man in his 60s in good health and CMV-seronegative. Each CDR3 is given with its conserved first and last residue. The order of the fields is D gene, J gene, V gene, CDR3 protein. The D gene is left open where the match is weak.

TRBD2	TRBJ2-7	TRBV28	CASRLPGTSRYEQYF
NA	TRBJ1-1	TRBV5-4	CASSFRGNTEAFF
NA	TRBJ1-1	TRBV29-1	CSVGFPEANTEAFF
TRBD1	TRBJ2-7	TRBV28	CASSLYGQGAAGEQYF
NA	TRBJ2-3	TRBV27	CASSLGGSGDTQYF
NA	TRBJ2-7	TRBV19	CASSNQGGLYEQYF
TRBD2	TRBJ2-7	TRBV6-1	CASNELAGMAYEQYF
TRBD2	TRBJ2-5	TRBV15	CATSPKSSGGTQYF
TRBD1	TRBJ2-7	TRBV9	CASSVGQGTYEQYF
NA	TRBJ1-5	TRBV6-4	CASSNRDSNQPQHF
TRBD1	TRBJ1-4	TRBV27	CASSKGARGEKLFF
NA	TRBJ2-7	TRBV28	CASSTRTANLYEQYF
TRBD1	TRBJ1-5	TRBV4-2	CASSQDRTGGGFGNQPQHF
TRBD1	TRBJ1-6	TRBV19	CATEATGGHSPLHF
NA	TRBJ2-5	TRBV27	CASSRQYQETQYF
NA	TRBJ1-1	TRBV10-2	CASRGRTVEDTEAFF
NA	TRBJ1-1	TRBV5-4	CASSFTGGTEAFF
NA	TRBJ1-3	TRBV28	CASSLPPPQGRAGNTIYF
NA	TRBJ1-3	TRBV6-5	CASRGLQIEDTIYF
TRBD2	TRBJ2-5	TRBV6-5	CASSQPGLVWETQYF
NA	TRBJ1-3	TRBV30	CAWSSQASSGNTIYF
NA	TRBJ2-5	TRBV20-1	CSAIRETQYF
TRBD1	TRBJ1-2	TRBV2	CASRAGTGGDGYTF
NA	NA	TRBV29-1	CSVSSTRGAGSLYPYEQYF
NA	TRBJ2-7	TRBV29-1	CSVSPTGGRDYEQYF
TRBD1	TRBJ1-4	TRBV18	CASSRQTGAEKLFF
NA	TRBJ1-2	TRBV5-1	CASSLGQSGYTF
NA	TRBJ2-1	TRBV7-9	CASSLSLGGLYNEQFF
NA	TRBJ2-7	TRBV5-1	CASSLEDNYEQYF
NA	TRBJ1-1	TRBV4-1	CASSQDSRGLEAFF
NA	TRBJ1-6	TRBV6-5	CASSYDRNNSPLHF
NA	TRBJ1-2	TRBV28	CASSSGPEGYGYTF
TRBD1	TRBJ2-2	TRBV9	CASSVRQGNTGELFF
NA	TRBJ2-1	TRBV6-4	CASSDGESSYNEQFF
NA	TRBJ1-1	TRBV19	CASSMFGKTNTEAFF
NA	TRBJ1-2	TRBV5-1	CASSLGGSYGYTF
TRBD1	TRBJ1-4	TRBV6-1	CASSPTGGANEKLFF
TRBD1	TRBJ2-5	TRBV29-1	CSSTGGWETQYF
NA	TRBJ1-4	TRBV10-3	CAISERQNEKLFF